Listed below are T cell receptor beta chains from one sample, sequenced in a study of T cells in Graves' hyperthyroidism and ophthalmopathy. TCRdb reprocessed the multiplex PCR reads via MiXCR and lists one record per CDR3 protein. The sample holds a few hundred thousand distinct CDR3 sequences; more than 45% are singletons and the top ten take about 8.3%. Material for sequencing was peripheral blood or thyroid tissue (not recorded which). The receptors come from a woman between 18 and 30 years old with Graves' hyperthyroidism. Each CDR3 is given with its conserved first and last residue. D genes are given only for firm matches. Size values are once, few and many counts, or a class for expanded clones, and some rows have none.

>TRBJ1-2|TRBD1|many|TRBV20-1
CSAPSYRGQLGYTF
TGCAGTGCTCCGTCCTACAGGGGACAACTCGGCTACACCTTC
>TRBJ1-5|TRBD1|.|TRBV29-1
CSAPGQANQPQHF
TGCAGCGCCCCGGGACAGGCAAATCAGCCCCAGCATTTT
>TRBJ2-1|.|once|TRBV7-2
CASSSSGLGLKYNEQFF
TGTGCCAGCAGCTCATCAGGCTTGGGACTCAAATACAATGAGCAGTTCTTC
>TRBJ2-7|TRBD1|once|TRBV11-1
CASSLGTGQGVPYEQYF
TGTGCCAGCAGCTTAGGGACAGGACAGGGAGTTCCCTACGAGCAGTACTTC
>TRBJ1-2|.|many|TRBV7-2
CASSLDPDSLANYGYTF
TGTGCCAGCAGCTTAGACCCGGACAGCCTCGCTAACTATGGCTACACCTTC
>TRBJ2-7|.|once|TRBV10-3
CAIRGLNYEQYF
TGTGCCATCAGGGGGCTAAACTACGAGCAGTACTTC
>TRBJ2-6|.|.|TRBV7-9
CASSPLMANVLTF
TGTGCCAGCAGCCCACTGATGGCCAACGTCCTGACTTTC
>TRBJ2-3|.|.|TRBV3-1
CASSHISTDTQYF
TGTGCCAGCAGCCATATTAGCACAGATACGCAGTATTTT
>TRBJ2-6|.|few|TRBV7-8
CASSLEAGTEAF
TGTGCCAGCAGCTTAGAGGCAGGGACTGAAGCTTTC
>TRBJ2-6|TRBD1|many|TRBV15
CATSRDRGFGGANVLTF
TGTGCCACCAGCAGGGACAGGGGGTTCGGTGGGGCCAACGTCCTGACTTTC
>TRBJ2-1|.|.|TRBV29-1
CSGGDRYNEQFF
TGCAGCGGGGGGGATAGATACAATGAGCAGTTCTTC
>TRBJ2-7|TRBD2|.|TRBV7-9
CASSGRTSGRVAYNEQYF
TGTGCCAGCAGCGGACGGACTAGCGGGAGGGTCGCCTACAATGAGCAGTACTTC
>TRBJ2-2|TRBD1|many|TRBV5-1
CASSLGDRGAGELFF
TGCGCCAGCAGCTTGGGGGACAGGGGAGCCGGGGAGCTGTTTTTT
>TRBJ2-7|.|few|TRBV5-4
CASSLQGTEGQYF
TGTGCCAGCAGCTTGCAGGGGACCGAGGGGCAGTACTTC
>TRBJ2-7|TRBD2|few|TRBV27
CASHLTGRGGEQYF
TGTGCCAGCCACCTCACGGGGAGGGGAGGAGAGCAGTACTTC
>TRBJ1-6|.|.|TRBV5-1
CASSLQSQGSSYNSPLHF
TGCGCCAGCAGCTTACAATCCCAGGGGAGCTCCTATAATTCACCCCTCCACTTT
>TRBJ1-6|.|many|TRBV3-1
CASSQRRQSSYNSPLHF
TGTGCCAGCAGCCAACGACGACAGAGCTCCTATAATTCACCCCTCCACTTT
>TRBJ2-2|.|many|TRBV24-1
CATSDLSIGELFF
TGTGCCACCAGTGATTTGTCGATTGGGGAGCTGTTTTTT
>TRBJ2-5|TRBD1|.|TRBV13
CASSAAAGQEF
TGTGCCAGCAGCGCGGCCGCCGGACAGGAGTTC
>TRBJ1-2|.|.|TRBV9
CASSSQTSVYFCAISGITEDGYTF
.
>TRBJ2-7|.|.|TRBV7-9
CASSPPWGDRIYF
TGTGCCAGCAGTCCTCCTTGGGGGGACCGAATATACTTC
>TRBJ1-3|.|many|TRBV4-1
CASSQDGRGGGNTIYF
TGCGCCAGCAGCCAAGACGGAAGGGGAGGTGGAAACACCATATATTTT
>TRBJ1-6|.|.|TRBV7-2
CASSHLRVFNSPLHF
TGTGCCAGCAGCCACCTCCGGGTCTTTAATTCACCCCTCCACTTT
>TRBJ2-1|.|.|TRBV11-2
CASSLMSSTNEQFF
TGTGCCAGCAGCTTAATGAGCTCGACCAATGAGCAGTTCTTC
>TRBJ2-7|TRBD2|many|TRBV6-4
CASRKTSGRSYTYEQYF
TGTGCCAGCAGGAAGACTAGCGGGAGGTCCTATACCTACGAGCAGTACTTC
>TRBJ2-7|.|.|TRBV19
CASTGNYEQYF
TGTGCCAGTACCGGGAACTACGAGCAGTACTTC